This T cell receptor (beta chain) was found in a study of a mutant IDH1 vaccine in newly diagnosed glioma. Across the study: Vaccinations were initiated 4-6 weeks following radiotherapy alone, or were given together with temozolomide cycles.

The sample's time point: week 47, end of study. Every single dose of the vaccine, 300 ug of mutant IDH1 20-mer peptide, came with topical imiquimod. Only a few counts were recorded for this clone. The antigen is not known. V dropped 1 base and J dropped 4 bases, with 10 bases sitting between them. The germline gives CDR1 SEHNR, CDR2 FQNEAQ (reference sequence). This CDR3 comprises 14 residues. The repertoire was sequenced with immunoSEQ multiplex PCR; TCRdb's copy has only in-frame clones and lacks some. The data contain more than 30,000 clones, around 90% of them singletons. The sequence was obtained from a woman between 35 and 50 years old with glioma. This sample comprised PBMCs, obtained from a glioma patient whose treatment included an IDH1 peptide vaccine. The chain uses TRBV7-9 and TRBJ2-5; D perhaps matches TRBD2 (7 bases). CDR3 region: CASSLGGGGETQYF. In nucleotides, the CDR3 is TGTGCCAGCAGCTTAGGAGGGGGGGGAGAGACCCAGTACTTC.